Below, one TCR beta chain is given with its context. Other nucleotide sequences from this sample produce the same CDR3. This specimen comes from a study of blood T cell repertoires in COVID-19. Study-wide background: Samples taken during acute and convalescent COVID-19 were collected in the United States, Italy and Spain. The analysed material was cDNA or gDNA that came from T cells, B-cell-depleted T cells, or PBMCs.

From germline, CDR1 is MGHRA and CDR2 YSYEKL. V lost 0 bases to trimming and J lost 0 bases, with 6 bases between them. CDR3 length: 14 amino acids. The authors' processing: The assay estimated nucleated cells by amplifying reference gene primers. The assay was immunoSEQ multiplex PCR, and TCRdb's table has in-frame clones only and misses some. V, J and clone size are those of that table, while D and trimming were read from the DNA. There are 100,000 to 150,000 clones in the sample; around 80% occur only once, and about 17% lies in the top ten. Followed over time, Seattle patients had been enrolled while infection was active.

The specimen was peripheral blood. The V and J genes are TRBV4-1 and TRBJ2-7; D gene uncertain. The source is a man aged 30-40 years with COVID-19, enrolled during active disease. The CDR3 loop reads CASSQEYSSYEQYF. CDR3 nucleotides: TGCGCCAGCAGCCAAGAGTACAGCTCCTACGAGCAGTACTTC.